This is a list of T cell receptor beta chains from one sample in a study of shared clonotypes between healthy human individuals. Sequencing was performed with immunoSEQ multiplex PCR; in TCRdb, only in-frame clones are kept and a portion is missing. The table records roughly 2.1 million clones, 85% to 95% of them present only once. The sequencing sample was made of naive CD8+ T cells from PBMCs. The receptors come from a man younger than 30 in good health. Some clones in this sample may be carry-over from other donors' samples. Both conserved end residues are trimmed from each CDR3.

V gene	J gene	CDR3 protein
TRBV15	TRBJ2-2	ATSRGNTGELF
TRBV5-1	TRBJ2-3	ASNLLTRGPITDTQY
TRBV2	TRBJ2-3	ASSRTGGDTQY
TRBV27	TRBJ1-2	ASSSRTPLNYGYT
TRBV11-2	TRBJ1-1	ASSLGTAEAF
TRBV5-1	TRBJ2-7	ASSWEGPPVYEQY
TRBV7-3	TRBJ2-3	ASSLNPGDTQY
TRBV7-9	TRBJ2-7	ASSPRTSGFEQY
TRBV4-2	TRBJ2-1	ASSQEAIPTYNEQF
TRBV9	TRBJ2-1	ASSVVDSSYNEQF
TRBV6-6	TRBJ2-7	ASKVGSSYEQY
TRBV4-3	TRBJ2-5	ASSQGTGRGETQY
TRBV4-1	TRBJ1-1	ASSQDDRRNTEAF
TRBV7-8	TRBJ2-5	ASSLEPTSGRETQY
TRBV9	TRBJ1-1	ASSVDGARTEAF
TRBV9	TRBJ2-5	ASSAGGETQY
TRBV27	TRBJ1-1	ASSSQGGENTEAF
TRBV4-1	TRBJ2-5	ASSQDGLAGTQETQY
TRBV4-1	TRBJ2-7	ASSPRDSPTYEQY
TRBV7-9	TRBJ2-1	ASSGSREKQF
TRBV27	TRBJ2-1	ASSTSGGETYNEQF
TRBV7-9	TRBJ1-2	ASSLGEPGQR
TRBV7-9	TRBJ2-2	ASSWSGTQNTGELF
TRBV19	TRBJ2-1	ASSTGLVSSYNEQF
TRBV7-9	TRBJ1-1	ASYPGRWNTEAF
TRBV7-9	TRBJ2-5	ASSPQLGGETQY
TRBV27	TRBJ1-1	ASSLGPGTEAF
TRBV7-7	TRBJ2-1	ASSPGDRYNEQF
TRBV6-5	TRBJ2-2	ASSYSGGLNTGELF
TRBV4-3	TRBJ2-1	ASGWSSYNEQF
TRBV7-2	TRBJ2-1	ASSAREGLYNEQF
TRBV5-1	TRBJ2-7	ASSSPTSGRALEQY
TRBV14	TRBJ2-7	ASSQVTGGLYEQY
TRBV5-1	TRBJ2-3	ASSVGTSLLTDTQY
TRBV28	TRBJ2-7	ASSLTVAYEQY
TRBV5-5	TRBJ2-7	ASSLEGGRGYEQY
TRBV28	TRBJ1-4	ASSWTGGGQNEKLF
TRBV9	TRBJ2-3	ASTATPFEDTQY
TRBV18	TRBJ1-4	ASSPPGPYEKLF
TRBV16	TRBJ2-1	ASTTVGDEQF
TRBV6-1	TRBJ1-2	ASSEHEIKLGYT
TRBV7-8	TRBJ2-1	ASSPLAGVRYNEQF
TRBV28	TRBJ1-5	ASIGTVGGDSNQPQH
TRBV27	TRBJ1-1	ASSPLMGVDTEAF
TRBV14	TRBJ2-7	ASSPGQAYEQY
TRBV5-1	TRBJ2-7	ASSLTITGRYEQY
TRBV4-1	TRBJ2-1	ASSQALADNEQF
TRBV7-9	TRBJ1-2	ASSLSSGDDYGYT